A single T cell receptor (beta chain) is shown here with its context. Methods used by the authors: Amplification from reference gene primers served as the basis for estimated nucleated cell counts. The table came from immunoSEQ multiplex PCR; TCRdb's copy has only in-frame clones and leaves some out. For V, J and clone size, that table is used; D and trimming come from the DNA. The repertoire holds approximately 100,000 clones, 85% to 90% seen once, with 19% in the top ten. These data originate in a study of blood T cell repertoires in COVID-19. Across the whole study: The United States, Italy and Spain supplied acute and convalescent COVID-19 samples.

CDR3 length: 17 residues. Germline CDR1 reads KGHDR; CDR2 reads SFDVKD. Trimming cost V 4 bases and J 2 bases; bases outside gene matches: 8. The clonotype comes from a human donor with acute or convalescent COVID-19. The donor label of this sample is uncertain. The source material was peripheral blood. The rearrangement uses TRBV24-1 and TRBJ2-3, with 10 bases identical to TRBD2. Written as DNA, the CDR3 is TGTGCCACCAGTGACCGGACTAGCGGCGACTTCACAGATACGCAGTATTTT. It translates to CATSDRTSGDFTDTQYF.